The present entry profiles one T cell receptor (beta chain) with its context. The antigen remains unidentified. This sample is part of a study of T cell responses to AZD1222 COVID-19 vaccine. Trimming left V 3 bases short and J 7 bases short, with 15 bases between. The CDR3 covers 15 residues. Germline V gene lookup returns CDR1 SGHDN and CDR2 FVKESK. TCRdb's table, derived via immunoSEQ multiplex PCR, lists solely in-frame clones and lacks some. This repertoire shows approximately 150,000 clones, 70% to 90% found once; its top ten account for 0.85% to 1.1%. General study points: The donors showed a predominance of white British ancestry and of females, with possible underestimation of clonal diversity. Spike-specific TCR breadth and depth went up after people got two AZD1222 doses. Only six or seven AZD1222 recipients tested seropositive at baseline. No day 14 peak samples; only post-peak repertoires were characterized.

This clonotype was sampled from an adult who received the AZD1222 COVID-19 vaccine. The chain has TRBV14 and TRBJ1-4; D unclear. This material consisted of peripheral blood, taken 28 days after the second AZD1222 dose. The CDR3 spells CASSHTTGPAEKLFF. CDR3 DNA sequence: TGTGCCAGCAGCCATACAACCGGGCCCGCTGAAAAACTGTTTTTT.